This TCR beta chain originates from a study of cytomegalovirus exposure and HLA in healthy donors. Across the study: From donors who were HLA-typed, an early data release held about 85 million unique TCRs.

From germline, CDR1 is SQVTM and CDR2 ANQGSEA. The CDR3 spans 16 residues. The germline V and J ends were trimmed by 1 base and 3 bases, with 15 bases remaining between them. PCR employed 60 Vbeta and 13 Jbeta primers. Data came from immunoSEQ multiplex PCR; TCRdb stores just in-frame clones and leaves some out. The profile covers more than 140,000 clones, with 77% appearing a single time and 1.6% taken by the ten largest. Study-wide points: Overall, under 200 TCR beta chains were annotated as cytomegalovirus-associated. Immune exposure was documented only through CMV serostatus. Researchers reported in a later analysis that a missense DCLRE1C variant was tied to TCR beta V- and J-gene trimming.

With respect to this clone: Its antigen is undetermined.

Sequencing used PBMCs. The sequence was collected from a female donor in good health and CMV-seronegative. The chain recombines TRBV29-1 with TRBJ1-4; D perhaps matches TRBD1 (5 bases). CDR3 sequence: CSVEGGQGRANEKLFF. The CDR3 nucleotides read TGCAGCGTTGAAGGGGGTCAGGGTAGGGCTAATGAAAAACTGTTTTTT.